One sample yielded the 32 T cell receptor beta chains listed below, sequenced in a study of cytomegalovirus exposure and HLA in healthy donors. Primers: 60 Vbeta forward and 13 Jbeta reverse. The table came from immunoSEQ multiplex PCR; TCRdb's copy has only in-frame clones and leaves some out. The table shows about 200,000 clones, with around 80% occurring only once. Sequencing was done on a sample of PBMCs. Every receptor here comes from a man aged 50 to 60 in good health and CMV-seronegative.

The chain carries TRBV25-1 and TRBJ1-4; 8 nucleotides match TRBD1. Germline V CDR1 and CDR2: MGHDK, SYGVNS. CDR3 length equals 14 residues. V was pared by 4 bases and J by 6 bases, with 4 bases of the junction left unmatched. Here the CDR3 reads CASSARGRDEKLFF. The CDR3 DNA is TGTGCCAGCAGTGCCAGGGGGCGCGATGAAAAACTGTTTTTT.

This clone is a singleton in its sample. The chain is built from TRBV6-1 and TRBJ2-2; 9 bases align to TRBD2. The trim removed 0 bases at V and 6 bases at J, leaving 11 bases unmatched. The CDR3 totals 18 residues. Germline CDR1 reads MNHNS; CDR2 reads SASEGT. This CDR3 reads CASSEASTGGRVAGELFF. CDR3 sequence (DNA): TGTGCCAGCAGTGAAGCCAGTACAGGCGGGAGGGTCGCCGGGGAGCTGTTTTTT.

The chain carries TRBV27 and TRBJ2-1, with 8 bases matching TRBD2. After removal of 6 bases from V and 0 bases from J, the junction contained 4 bases not matched to a gene. The germline V gene has CDR1 MNHEY and CDR2 SMNVEV (reference sequence). CDR3 length equals 15 residues. The DNA of the CDR3 is TGTGCCAGCAGACTAAGCGGGAGCTCCTACAATGAGCAGTTCTTC. Translating gives CASRLSGSSYNEQFF.

The gene calls are TRBV11-1 and TRBJ2-2; no clear D gene. Trimming shortened V by 5 bases and J by 0 bases, and 13 bases separated the two germline ends. Germline values: CDR1 SGHAT, CDR2 FQDESV (reference sequence). The CDR3 covers 16 residues. This chain's CDR3 is CASSPRAGTNTGELFF. DNA of the CDR3: TGTGCCAGCAGCCCGAGAGCAGGAACGAACACCGGGGAGCTGTTTTTT.

V usage is TRBV10-1 and J usage is TRBJ2-1, with TRBD2 identical over 8 bases. Germline CDR1 is WNHNN and CDR2 is SYGVQD (reference sequence). The V segment lost 4 bases and the J segment 7 bases; nucleotides outside the gene matches: 9. The CDR3 totals 15 residues. CDR3: CASSGPGLGGNEQFF. In DNA, the CDR3 is TGCGCCAGCAGTGGGCCGGGACTAGGGGGGAATGAGCAGTTCTTC.

V is TRBV27 and J is TRBJ1-1; 7 nucleotides align to TRBD1. The germline gives CDR1 MNHEY, CDR2 SMNVEV (reference sequence). Trimming removed 8 bases from V and 5 bases from J; junction bases left unmatched: 17. CDR3 length: 16 residues. The CDR3 DNA is TGTGCCAGCCTCAAACGTCCCGGGACAGTAGGTACTGAAGCTTTCTTT. This codes for CASLKRPGTVGTEAFF.

The chain has TRBV6-6 and TRBJ2-7, with D uncertain. CDR3 size: 13 residues. The germline V gene encodes CDR1 MNHNY and CDR2 SVGAGI (reference sequence). V was cut by 5 bases and J by 3 bases, with 11 bases left in between. CDR3 sequence reads: CASSIGPFYEQYF. In DNA, the CDR3 is TGTGCCAGCAGTATTGGGCCCTTCTACGAGCAGTACTTC.

Concerning this clone: This sample also contains other DNA sequences that code for the same CDR3. V gene TRBV6-1 combines with J gene TRBJ1-2; TRBD1 aligns across 7 bases. This CDR3 comprises 15 residues. Germline trimming cut 2 bases from V and 3 bases from J; bases unmatched to any gene: 6. Germline V CDR1 and CDR2: MNHNS, SASEGT. CDR3 nucleotide sequence: TGTGCCAGCAGTGAAACCGGACAGGCCCACTATGGCTACACCTTC. Translated: CASSETGQAHYGYTF.

This clone occurred a few times. This chain uses TRBV6-4 with TRBJ2-7, with 8 bases that match TRBD2. Germline V gene sequence: CDR1 MRHNA, CDR2 SNTAGT. The CDR3 consists of 16 residues. The V segment lost 7 bases and the J segment 0 bases; nucleotides outside the gene matches: 11. CDR3 in DNA: TGTGCCAGCACACCTCCGGGACTAGGAATCTCCTACGAGCAGTACTTC. Translation: CASTPPGLGISYEQYF.

The rearrangement joins TRBV18 to TRBJ1-2, with D perhaps matching TRBD1 (6 bases). The CDR3 is made up of 16 amino acids. V was cut by 6 bases and J by 0 bases, with 17 bases left in between. Germline CDR1 and CDR2: KGHSH and LQKENI. This CDR3 is CASSPRQESSNYGYTF. CDR3 coding DNA: TGTGCCAGCTCGCCAAGACAGGAGAGCTCTAACTATGGCTACACCTTC.

The J gene is TRBJ2-6, the V gene TRBV23-1; 9 nucleotides match TRBD1. TRBV23-1 is annotated as an ORF whose role is uncertain. J lost 4 bases, V lost 4 bases, and 8 bases had no gene match. This CDR3 is built from 17 residues. This chain's CDR3 is CASSRGTGTKGANVLTF. CDR3 sequence (DNA): TGCGCCAGCAGTCGAGGGACAGGGACTAAGGGGGCCAACGTCCTGACTTTC.

The chain recombines TRBV7-9 with TRBJ2-1; TRBD1 matches at 9 bases. The V gene's germline CDR1 is SEHNR and CDR2 FQNEAQ (reference sequence). The CDR3 consists of 15 residues. V dropped 4 bases and J dropped 5; count of bases not matched to a gene: 6. In DNA form, the CDR3 reads TGTGCCAGCAGCTCAGGGACAGGGCCTAACAATGAGCAGTTCTTC. This codes for CASSSGTGPNNEQFF.

The chain employs TRBV5-5 and TRBJ2-7, with TRBD2 matching over 10 bases. The CDR3 sequence is 14 residues long. With V trimmed by 2 bases and J by 2 bases, 1 base remained unmatched. The germline V gene encodes CDR1 SGHKS and CDR2 YYEKEE (reference sequence). The DNA for the CDR3 is TGTGCCAGCAGCTTACTAGCGGGGACCTACGAGCAGTACTTC. This gives the protein CASSLLAGTYEQYF.

This clone has just a few counts. The gene calls are TRBV6-4 and TRBJ2-7, with TRBD2 matching over 14 bases. The CDR3 has 15 residues. V gave up 9 bases and J gave up 0 bases; unmatched junction bases: 4. CDR1 is MRHNA, CDR2 SNTAGT, per germline. The CDR3 reads CARGTSGGISYEQYF. The CDR3 DNA reads TGTGCCAGAGGGACTAGCGGGGGAATCTCCTACGAGCAGTACTTC.

The genes are TRBV6-1 and TRBJ2-5, with D possibly matching TRBD2 (6 bases). This CDR3 region has 13 residues. CDR1 and CDR2 (germline): MNHNS, SASEGT. The ends were cut back, 7 bases at V and 4 bases at J, with 13 bases in the middle. CDR3 region: CASKRRAVETQYF. DNA of the CDR3: TGTGCCAGCAAGAGGAGGGCCGTAGAGACCCAGTACTTC.

The chain has TRBV28 and TRBJ2-5; perhaps TRBD1 as D (7 bases). Trimming left V 6 bases short and J 3 bases short, with 14 bases between. Per germline, CDR1 MDHEN and CDR2 SYDVKM. The CDR3 spans 14 residues. The CDR3 protein is CASRGGQIEETQYF. The DNA for the CDR3 is TGTGCCAGCAGGGGGGGACAGATTGAAGAGACCCAGTACTTC.

V gene TRBV7-3 combines with J gene TRBJ2-5, with TRBD2 identical over 11 bases. Germline assignment: CDR1 SGHTA and CDR2 FQGTGA. This CDR3 is 19 amino acids long. The junction had 11 bases not matched to a gene; V was cut back by 0 bases and J by 2 bases. DNA for the CDR3: TGTGCCAGCAGCTTAACGAGCACTGGACTAGCGGGCTCGCAAGAGACCCAGTACTTC. It translates to CASSLTSTGLAGSQETQYF.

The chain combines TRBV30 with TRBJ1-1; 10 bases line up with TRBD1. The V and J ends lost 4 bases and 4 bases, in that order; junction bases with no gene match: 3. This CDR3 has 13 residues. The germline V gene encodes CDR1 GTSNPN and CDR2 SVGIG (reference sequence). The CDR3 DNA reads as TGTGCCTGGATGGACAGGGGGAGCACTGAAGCTTTCTTT. It translates to CAWMDRGSTEAFF.

This chain links TRBV2 with TRBJ2-7; 10 bases align to TRBD1. Looked up from germline, CDR1 is SNHLY and CDR2 is FYNNEI. After removal of 7 bases from V and 0 bases from J, the junction contained 18 bases not matched to a gene. This CDR3 contains 19 residues. CDR3 protein: CASTLNGGQGSLNSYEQYF. CDR3 bases: TGTGCCAGCACCCTAAATGGGGGACAGGGGTCCCTTAACTCCTACGAGCAGTACTTC.

The CDR3 reads CASSYRDRPTDTQYF. The CDR3 coding sequence is TGTGCCAGCAGTTACCGGGACAGGCCCACAGATACGCAGTATTTT. V usage is TRBV28 and J usage is TRBJ2-3, with TRBD1 matching 8 bases. The CDR3 is 15 residues long. Germline lookup yields CDR1 MDHEN and CDR2 SYDVKM. Unmatched junction bases numbered 5, after V lost 4 bases and J lost 2 bases.

A word on this clone: One end of the junction fails to match germline, which may point to a read error. The rearrangement uses TRBV11-3 and TRBJ2-2, with TRBD2 as a possible D gene (6 bases). The germline CDR1 and CDR2 sequences are SGHNT and YENEEA. This CDR3 comprises 15 residues. The CDR3 here is CASRPGTSNTGGLFF. The DNA for the CDR3 is TGTGCCAGCAGGCCCGGGACCTCGAACACCGGGGGGCTGTTTTTT. The variable domain in full, completed from reference TRBV11-3 and TRBJ2-2, reads EAGVVQSPRYKIIEKKQPVAFWCNPISGHNTLYWYLQNLGQGPELLIRYENEEAVDDSQLPKDRFSAERLKGVDSTLKIQPAELGDSAVYLCASRPGTSNTGGLFFGEGSRLTVL.

The chain recombines TRBV28 with TRBJ2-1; D uncertain. V shed 5 bases and J shed 1 base, with 12 bases lying between them. Germline values: CDR1 MDHEN, CDR2 SYDVKM. The CDR3 runs to 15 residues. The CDR3 region is CASSPRPGSYNEQFF. DNA for the CDR3: TGTGCCAGCAGTCCCCGACCAGGTTCCTACAATGAGCAGTTCTTC.

The rearrangement uses TRBV5-1 and TRBJ2-5, with 10 bases aligning to TRBD2. Germline V gives CDR1 SGHRS, CDR2 YFSETQ. CDR3 size: 17 residues. V was pared by 0 bases and J by 4 bases, with 9 bases of the junction left unmatched. CDR3 in DNA: TGCGCCAGCAGCTTGGGGGTCCTAGCGGGAGTTCGAGAGACCCAGTACTTC. It encodes CASSLGVLAGVRETQYF.

CDR3 sequence reads: CASSPSGAQPQHF. In nucleotides, the CDR3 is TGTGCCAGCAGCCCGTCGGGTGCTCAGCCCCAGCATTTT. The chain couples TRBV14 to TRBJ1-5, with unresolved D. V was clipped by 4 bases and J by 6 bases, with 10 bases between them. Germline-derived CDR1 and CDR2 are SGHDN and FVKESK. The CDR3 is 13 amino acids.

CDR3 in DNA: TGTGCCAGTAGGCGGGACGATTTTCTGTACTTC. Translated: CASRRDDFLYF. V gene TRBV19 combines with J gene TRBJ2-7; perhaps TRBD2 as D (6 bases). The V gene's germline CDR1 is LNHDA and CDR2 SQIVND (reference sequence). V gave up 6 bases and J gave up 12 bases, with 15 bases separating them. The CDR3 runs to 11 residues.

This sequence joins TRBV6-1 and TRBJ1-2; D call uncertain. The V and J ends lost 10 bases and 8 bases respectively, with 5 bases between them. Germline-derived CDR1 and CDR2 are MNHNS and SASEGT. The CDR3 has 8 residues. The DNA for the CDR3 is TGTGCCAATCCAGGCTACACCTTC. Translation: CANPGYTF.

The V and J genes are TRBV5-5 and TRBJ1-5, with TRBD1 matching over 11 bases. The germline V gene has CDR1 SGHKS and CDR2 YYEKEE (reference sequence). J lost 0 bases, V lost 0 bases, and 2 bases had no gene match. The CDR3 has 17 residues. The CDR3 sequence is CASSLGTGGRSNQPQHF. The CDR3 DNA reads TGTGCCAGCAGCTTGGGGACAGGGGGCCGTAGCAATCAGCCCCAGCATTTT.

This clone was found a few times. This chain joins TRBV4-2 and TRBJ2-7, with D possibly TRBD1 on 7 matching bases. CDR1 and CDR2 from the germline V gene are LGHNA and YNFKEQ. The CDR3 consists of 15 residues. The V and J ends lost 0 bases and 3 bases respectively, with 12 bases between them. CDR3 loop: CASSQDPGGIYEQYF. CDR3 bases: TGTGCCAGCAGCCAAGATCCAGGGGGGATCTACGAGCAGTACTTC.

This clone was counted between two and nine times. The chain links TRBV19 to TRBJ1-1; 7 bases are shared with TRBD1. The CDR3 runs to 14 residues. V dropped 5 bases and J dropped 5; count of bases not matched to a gene: 8. Germline CDR1 and CDR2: LNHDA and SQIVND (reference sequence). DNA for the CDR3: TGTGCCAGTAGTTTCGACAGGGATTATACTGAAGCTTTCTTT. Translated, it gives CASSFDRDYTEAFF.

The V and J genes are TRBV18 and TRBJ1-5; 7 positions agree with TRBD1. The CDR3 extends over 15 amino acids. V trimming: 4 bases; J trimming: 0 bases; junction bases outside the gene matches: 3. In germline, CDR1 is KGHSH, CDR2 LQKENI. CDR3 loop: CASSLGQTSNQPQHF. The CDR3 DNA is TGTGCCAGCTCACTGGGACAGACTAGCAATCAGCCCCAGCATTTT.

The chain carries TRBV7-9 and TRBJ2-1; tentatively, D is TRBD1 (5 bases). CDR1 is SEHNR, CDR2 FQNEAQ, per germline (reference sequence). V was cut by 1 base and J by 4 bases, with 8 bases left in between. The CDR3 covers 14 residues. CDR3 nucleotides: TGTGCCAGCAGCTTAGGAACAGGTTACAATGAGCAGTTCTTC. It is translated as CASSLGTGYNEQFF. Supplemented by reference TRBV7-9 and TRBJ2-1, the full variable domain reads DTGVSQNPRHKITKRGQNVTFRCDPISEHNRLYWYRQTLGQGPEFLTYFQNEAQLEKSRLLSDRFSAERPKGSFSTLEIQRTEQGDSAMYLCASSLGTGYNEQFFGPGTRLTVL.

A single count supports this clone. The chain is built from TRBV6-1 and TRBJ1-2, with D maybe TRBD1 (5 bases). In germline, CDR1 is MNHNS, CDR2 SASEGT. Trimming removed 6 bases at V and 4 bases at J, with 15 bases between. The CDR3 length is 14 residues. This CDR3 reads CASSRDGGGYGYTF. Written as DNA, the CDR3 is TGTGCCAGCAGCCGGGACGGGGGGGGCTATGGCTACACCTTC.